The TCR beta chain described here comes from a study of cytotoxic CD8 clonotypes in ibrutinib-treated CLL. Study in general: The cohort had ten to eleven relapsed/refractory and roughly 15 treatment-naive patients, roughly 17 IGHV unmutated. Partial response was seen in approximately 24 patients and complete response in 2; after median around 5.5 years, about 14 stayed remitted, some twelve progressed.

Of note for this clone: Its antigen is undetermined.

Data came from immunoSEQ multiplex PCR; TCRdb stores just in-frame clones and leaves some out. The data show 130,000 or so clones, about 79% seen once. Findings and caveats of the study: Higher circulating CD8+ T-cell counts strongly accompanied higher baseline clonality, above age-matched healthy donors. In sustained-remission versus progressing patients, sampling times differed.

V gave up 5 bases and J gave up 9 bases; unmatched junction bases: 12. CDR1 MDHEN and CDR2 SYDVKM come from the germline V gene. This CDR3 comprises 14 residues. This receptor was identified in a human donor with chronic lymphocytic leukemia. The sample in question was PBMCs, obtained after 12 months of ibrutinib treatment. This chain joins TRBV28 and TRBJ2-5, with 7 bases aligning to TRBD2. CDR3 amino acids: CASSLQRGGVAQYF. DNA of the CDR3: TGTGCCAGCAGTCTACAGCGGGGCGGGGTGGCCCAGTACTTC.